This record looks at one T cell receptor (beta chain) sequence and its context. Bulk CD8+ and CD4+ cells came from magnetic negative isolation; CD8+ TEMRA by FACS. The RNA, about 0.45 to 1 ug, was put through reverse transcription using random hexamers. TCRdb redid the calling of the immunoSEQ multiplex PCR reads with MiXCR, one entry per CDR3 protein. The sample has about 200,000 distinct CDR3 sequences, 90% to 95% seen once. The sample originates from a study of CD8 T cells in Susac syndrome. The CDR3 is 14 amino acids. Trimming shortened V by 6 bases and J by 3 bases, and 12 bases separated the two germline ends. The germline gives CDR1 MNHEY, CDR2 SMNVEV (reference sequence).

The specimen was CD4+ T cells from PBMCs. The sequence derives from a human donor with multiple sclerosis. V and J are TRBV27 and TRBJ1-3; a possible D gene is TRBD1 (6 bases). CDR3: CASRERGFGNTIYF. The CDR3 region has the DNA TGTGCCAGCAGGGAAAGGGGGTTTGGAAACACCATATATTTT.